Listed below are T cell receptor beta chains from one sample, sequenced in a study of T cell changes during pregnancy in multiple sclerosis. Profiled with immunoSEQ multiplex PCR; TCRdb holds only in-frame clones, not every one. The data hold tens of thousands of clones, with around 93% observed a single time. The source was peripheral blood, collected after pregnancy. The origin of the receptors is a female donor in good health, enrolled as a control in a pregnancy study. CDR3s include the opening cysteine and the closing phenylalanine or tryptophan. D genes are given only for firm matches. Not every row has a clone size; where given, it reads once, few, many or a size class.

J,size,V,D,CDR3,DNA
TRBJ2-7,-,TRBV18,TRBD1,CASRWGTGPYEQYF,TGTGCCAGCCGATGGGGGACAGGGCCCTACGAGCAGTACTTC
TRBJ2-2,-,TRBV11-3,-,CASSRDRGGGELFF,TGTGCCAGCAGCCGTGACAGGGGAGGGGGGGAGCTGTTTTTT
TRBJ1-2,-,TRBV7-8,-,CASSLQGNYGYTF,TGTGCCAGCAGCTTACAGGGGAACTATGGCTACACCTTC
TRBJ1-2,-,TRBV29-1,-,CSAGRSDYGYTF,TGCAGCGCCGGGAGGTCTGACTATGGCTACACCTTC
TRBJ2-7,-,TRBV4-2,-,CASSQDPGGGYEQYF,TGTGCCAGCAGCCAAGATCCAGGGGGAGGCTACGAGCAGTACTTC
TRBJ2-3,-,TRBV19,TRBD2,CASRERAGASDTQYF,TGTGCCAGTAGGGAAAGAGCGGGGGCTTCAGATACGCAGTATTTT
TRBJ1-4,-,TRBV15,-,CATSSSSTEGKLFF,TGTGCCACCAGCAGCAGCTCGACCGAGGGAAAACTGTTTTTT
TRBJ2-2,-,TRBV4-3,TRBD1,CASSQEEVQGAWTGELFF,TGCGCCAGCAGCCAAGAGGAGGTCCAGGGGGCATGGACCGGGGAGCTGTTTTTT
TRBJ1-3,-,TRBV5-1,TRBD1,CASSLTQGAAGNTIYF,TGCGCCAGCAGCCTAACGCAGGGGGCAGCTGGAAACACCATATATTTT
TRBJ1-1,-,TRBV7-8,-,CASSLGLGTEAFF,TGTGCCAGCAGCTTAGGACTAGGGACTGAAGCTTTCTTT
TRBJ2-2,-,TRBV4-1,TRBD1,CASSQGTGGNTGELFF,TGCGCCAGCAGCCAAGGGACAGGGGGCAACACCGGGGAGCTGTTTTTT
TRBJ1-2,-,TRBV19,-,CASSGSPGNYGYTF,TGTGCCAGTAGTGGCTCCCCAGGGAACTATGGCTACACCTTC
TRBJ1-1,-,TRBV2,-,CAILIGGTEAFF,TGTGCCATCCTAATCGGGGGAACTGAAGCTTTCTTT
TRBJ2-1,-,TRBV20-1,-,CSATFYNEQFF,TGCAGTGCTACCTTTTACAATGAGCAGTTCTTC
TRBJ1-1,once,TRBV5-6,-,CASSLVEQTGAEAFF,TGTGCCAGCAGCTTGGTCGAACAGACCGGGGCTGAAGCTTTCTTT
TRBJ1-4,once,TRBV19,-,CASRQGLTNEKLFF,TGTGCCAGTAGGCAGGGATTGACTAATGAAAAACTGTTTTTT
TRBJ1-1,-,TRBV21-1,-,CATWGQTEAFF,TGTGCCACTTGGGGGCAGACTGAAGCTTTCTTT
TRBJ1-2,-,TRBV19,TRBD1,CASSRRDRGHNYGYTF,TGTGCCAGTAGCCGCCGGGACAGGGGGCACAACTATGGCTACACCTTC
TRBJ2-1,-,TRBV10-3,-,CATSTDPLQEFF,TGTGCCACTTCGACGGACCCCCTACAGGAGTTCTTC
TRBJ2-1,-,TRBV12-5,-,CASGLVQDNEQFF,TGTGCTAGTGGTTTGGTACAGGACAATGAGCAGTTCTTC
TRBJ2-1,-,TRBV12-5,-,CASVPTSDLSSYNEQFF,TGTGCTAGTGTTCCCACTTCGGACTTGTCCTCCTACAATGAGCAGTTCTTC
TRBJ1-5,-,TRBV2,TRBD1,CASSGDTGTGDQPQHF,TGTGCCAGCAGTGGAGATACCGGGACAGGGGATCAGCCCCAGCATTTT
TRBJ2-5,-,TRBV2,-,CASSAPVVQETQYF,TGTGCCAGCAGTGCCCCGGTAGTCCAAGAGACCCAGTACTTC
TRBJ2-3,-,TRBV7-9,-,CASSSGLPGGTDTQYF,TGTGCCAGCAGCTCGGGACTCCCTGGTGGCACAGATACGCAGTATTTT
TRBJ1-4,once,TRBV27,-,CASSPVGGGNEKLFF,TGTGCCAGCAGTCCCGTGGGGGGTGGGAATGAAAAACTGTTTTTT
TRBJ2-5,-,TRBV12-5,TRBD2,CASGLGLAGQETQYF,TGTGCTAGTGGTTTGGGGCTAGCGGGTCAAGAGACCCAGTACTTC
TRBJ2-1,once,TRBV28,TRBD2,CASSLVAGHYNEQFF,TGTGCCAGCAGTTTAGTAGCGGGCCATTACAATGAGCAGTTCTTC
TRBJ1-1,once,TRBV19,-,CASSDWDTIRGTEAFF,TGTGCCAGTAGTGATTGGGACACGATAAGGGGAACTGAAGCTTTCTTT
TRBJ2-7,-,TRBV19,-,CASSIATGIYEQYF,TGTGCCAGTAGTATAGCGACAGGAATCTACGAGCAGTACTTC
TRBJ1-5,-,TRBV6-5,-,CASKEVGDSNQPQHF,TGTGCCAGCAAAGAAGTAGGGGATAGCAATCAGCCCCAGCATTTT
TRBJ2-5,once,TRBV7-3,TRBD2,CASSLGGGYQETQYF,TGTGCCAGCAGCTTAGGGGGGGGGTACCAAGAGACCCAGTACTTC
TRBJ2-3,-,TRBV7-3,TRBD2,CASSLTAGGTTDTQYF,TGTGCCAGCAGCTTAACGGCGGGAGGAACCACAGATACGCAGTATTTT
TRBJ1-3,-,TRBV7-2,-,CASSLWPGNTIYF,TGTGCCAGCAGCTTGTGGCCCGGAAACACCATATATTTT
TRBJ1-6,-,TRBV6-1,-,CASFEKSSYNSPLHF,TGTGCCAGCTTCGAAAAGAGCTCCTATAATTCACCCCTCCACTTT
TRBJ2-3,-,TRBV7-9,TRBD2,CASSSRTAGGIPTDTQYF,TGTGCCAGCAGCTCGAGGACGGCGGGAGGGATTCCCACAGATACGCAGTATTTT